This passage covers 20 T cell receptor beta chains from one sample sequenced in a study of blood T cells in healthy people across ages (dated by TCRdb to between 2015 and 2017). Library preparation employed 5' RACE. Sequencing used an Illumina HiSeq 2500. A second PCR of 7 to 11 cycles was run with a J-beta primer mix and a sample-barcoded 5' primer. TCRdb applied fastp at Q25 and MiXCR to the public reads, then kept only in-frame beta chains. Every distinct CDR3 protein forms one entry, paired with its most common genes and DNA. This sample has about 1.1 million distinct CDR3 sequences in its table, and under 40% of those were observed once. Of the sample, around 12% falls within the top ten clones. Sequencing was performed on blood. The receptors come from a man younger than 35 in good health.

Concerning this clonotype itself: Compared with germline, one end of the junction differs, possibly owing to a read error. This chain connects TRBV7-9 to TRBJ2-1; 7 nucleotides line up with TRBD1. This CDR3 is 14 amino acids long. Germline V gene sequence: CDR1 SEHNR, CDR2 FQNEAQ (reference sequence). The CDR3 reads CASSPTTGRNERFF. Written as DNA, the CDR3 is TGTGCCAGCAGCCCAACGACAGGGCGCAATGAGCGGTTCTTC.

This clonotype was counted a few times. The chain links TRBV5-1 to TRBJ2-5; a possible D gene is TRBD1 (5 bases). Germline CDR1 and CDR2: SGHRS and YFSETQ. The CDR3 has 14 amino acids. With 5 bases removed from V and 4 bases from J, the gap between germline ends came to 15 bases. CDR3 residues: CASRLEQGGETQYF. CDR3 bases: TGCGCCAGCAGACTGGAGCAGGGCGGAGAGACCCAGTACTTC.

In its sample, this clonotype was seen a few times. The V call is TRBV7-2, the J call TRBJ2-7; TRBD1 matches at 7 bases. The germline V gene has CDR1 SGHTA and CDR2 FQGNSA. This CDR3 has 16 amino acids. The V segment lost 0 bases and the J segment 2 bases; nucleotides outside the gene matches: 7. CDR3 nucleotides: TGTGCCAGCAGCTTAGCGTTAGGGGACAGTCCCTACGAGCAGTACTTC. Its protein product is CASSLALGDSPYEQYF.

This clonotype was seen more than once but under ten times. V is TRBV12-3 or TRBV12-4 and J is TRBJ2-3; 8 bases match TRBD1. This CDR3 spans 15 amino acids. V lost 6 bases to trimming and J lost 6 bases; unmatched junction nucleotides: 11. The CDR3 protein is CASSLTGGSIDTQYF. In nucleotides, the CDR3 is TGTGCCAGCAGCCTCACAGGGGGAAGTATTGATACGCAGTATTTT.

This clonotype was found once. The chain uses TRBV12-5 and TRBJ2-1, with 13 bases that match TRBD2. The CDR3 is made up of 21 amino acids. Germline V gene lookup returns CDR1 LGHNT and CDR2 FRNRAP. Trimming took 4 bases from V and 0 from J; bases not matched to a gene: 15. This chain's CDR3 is CASGSPPKTSGGTSSYNEQFF. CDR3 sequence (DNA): TGTGCTAGTGGTTCCCCCCCGAAGACTAGCGGGGGGACGAGCTCCTACAATGAGCAGTTCTTC.

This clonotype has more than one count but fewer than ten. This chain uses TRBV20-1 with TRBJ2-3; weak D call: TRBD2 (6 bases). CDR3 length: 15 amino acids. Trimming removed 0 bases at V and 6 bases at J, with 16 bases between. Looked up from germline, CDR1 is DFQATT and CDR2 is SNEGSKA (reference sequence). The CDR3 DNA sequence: TGCAGTGCTAGAGAGTGGCCGGGGGTAAGGGATACGCAGTATTTT. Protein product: CSAREWPGVRDTQYF.

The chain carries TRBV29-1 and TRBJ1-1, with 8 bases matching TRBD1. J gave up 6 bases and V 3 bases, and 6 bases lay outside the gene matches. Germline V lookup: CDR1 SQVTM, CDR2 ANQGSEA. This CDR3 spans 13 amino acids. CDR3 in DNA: TGCAGCGTTGAGACAGGGGTCGGACCTGAAGCTTTCTTT. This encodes CSVETGVGPEAFF.

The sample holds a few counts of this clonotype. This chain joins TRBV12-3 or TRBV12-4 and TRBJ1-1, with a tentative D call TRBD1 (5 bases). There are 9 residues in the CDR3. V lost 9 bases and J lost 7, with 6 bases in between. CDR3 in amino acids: CARTVEAFF. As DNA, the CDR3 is TGTGCCAGGACAGTTGAAGCTTTCTTT.

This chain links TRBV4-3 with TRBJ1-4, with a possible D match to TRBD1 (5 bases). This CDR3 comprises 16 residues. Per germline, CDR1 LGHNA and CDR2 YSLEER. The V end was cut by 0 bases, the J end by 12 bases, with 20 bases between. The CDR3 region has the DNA TGCGCCAGCAGCCAAGATTCGGGGGATTCGGGAGAAGAACTGTTTTTT. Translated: CASSQDSGDSGEELFF.

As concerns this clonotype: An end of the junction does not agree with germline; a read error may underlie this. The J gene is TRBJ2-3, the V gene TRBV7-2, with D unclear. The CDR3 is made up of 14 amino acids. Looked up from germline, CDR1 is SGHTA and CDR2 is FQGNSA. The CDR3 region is CARSLDSSTDTQYF. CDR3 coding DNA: TGTGCCCGCAGCTTAGACTCTAGCACAGATACGCAGTATTTT.

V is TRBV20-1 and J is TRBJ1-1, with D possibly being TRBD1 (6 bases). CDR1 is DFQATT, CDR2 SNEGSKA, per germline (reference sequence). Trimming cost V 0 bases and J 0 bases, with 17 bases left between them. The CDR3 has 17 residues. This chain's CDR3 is CSAREGGSFSVNTEAFF. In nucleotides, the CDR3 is TGCAGTGCTAGAGAAGGGGGATCGTTCTCGGTGAACACTGAAGCTTTCTTT.

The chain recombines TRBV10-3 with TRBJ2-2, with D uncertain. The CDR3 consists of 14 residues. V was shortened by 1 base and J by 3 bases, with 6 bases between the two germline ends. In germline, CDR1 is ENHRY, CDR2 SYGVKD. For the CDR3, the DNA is TGTGCCATCAGTGAGTTTGGCTACACCGGGGAGCTGTTTTTT. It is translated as CAISEFGYTGELFF.

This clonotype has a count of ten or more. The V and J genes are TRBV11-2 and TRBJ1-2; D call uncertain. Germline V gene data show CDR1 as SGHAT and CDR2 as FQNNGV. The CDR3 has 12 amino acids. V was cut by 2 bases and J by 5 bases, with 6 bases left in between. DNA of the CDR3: TGTGCCAGCAGCTTATTAGGGTATGGCTACACCTTC. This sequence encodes CASSLLGYGYTF.

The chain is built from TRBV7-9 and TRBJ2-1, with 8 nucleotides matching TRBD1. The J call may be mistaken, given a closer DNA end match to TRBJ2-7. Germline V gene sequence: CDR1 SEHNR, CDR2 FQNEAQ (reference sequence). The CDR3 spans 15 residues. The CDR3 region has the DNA TGTGCCAGCAGCCGGACAGGGAACAGGCGCAATGAGCAGTACTTC. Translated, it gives CASSRTGNRRNEQYF.

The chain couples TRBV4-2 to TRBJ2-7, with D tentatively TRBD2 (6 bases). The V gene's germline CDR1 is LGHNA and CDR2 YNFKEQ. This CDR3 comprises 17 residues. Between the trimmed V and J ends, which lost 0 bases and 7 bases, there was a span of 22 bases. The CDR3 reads CASSQEERGTLYNEQYF. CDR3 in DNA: TGTGCCAGCAGCCAAGAGGAACGGGGGACCCTCTACAATGAGCAGTACTTC.

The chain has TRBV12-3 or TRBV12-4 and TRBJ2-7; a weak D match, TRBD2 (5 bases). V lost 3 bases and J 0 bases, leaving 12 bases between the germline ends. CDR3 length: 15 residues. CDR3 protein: CASSLSSGYSYEQYF. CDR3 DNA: TGTGCCAGCAGTTTGAGTTCGGGATACTCCTACGAGCAGTACTTC.

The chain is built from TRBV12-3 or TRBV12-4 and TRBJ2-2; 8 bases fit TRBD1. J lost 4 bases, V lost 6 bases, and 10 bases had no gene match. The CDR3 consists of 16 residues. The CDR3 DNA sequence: TGTGCCAGCAGCCCACCCGACAGGGGCAGCACCGGGGAGCTGTTTTTT. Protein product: CASSPPDRGSTGELFF.

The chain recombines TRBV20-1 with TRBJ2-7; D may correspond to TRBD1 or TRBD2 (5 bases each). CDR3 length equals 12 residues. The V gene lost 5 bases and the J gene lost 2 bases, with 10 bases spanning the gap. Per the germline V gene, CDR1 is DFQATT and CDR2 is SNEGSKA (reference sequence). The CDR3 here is CSALEGTYEQYF. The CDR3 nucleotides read TGCAGTGCTCTCGAGGGGACCTACGAGCAGTACTTC.

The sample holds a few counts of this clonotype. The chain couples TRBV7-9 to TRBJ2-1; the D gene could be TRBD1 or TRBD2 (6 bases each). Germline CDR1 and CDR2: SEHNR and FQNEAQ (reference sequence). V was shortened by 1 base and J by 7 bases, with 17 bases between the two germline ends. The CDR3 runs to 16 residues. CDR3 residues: CASSLGGHGGRNEQFF. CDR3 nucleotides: TGTGCCAGCAGCTTAGGGGGACACGGGGGTCGTAATGAGCAGTTCTTC.

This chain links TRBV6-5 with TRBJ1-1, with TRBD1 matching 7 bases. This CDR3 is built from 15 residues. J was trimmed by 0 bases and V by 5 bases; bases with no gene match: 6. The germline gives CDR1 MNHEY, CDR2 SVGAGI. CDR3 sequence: CASSRQGSVNTEAFF. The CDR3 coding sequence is TGTGCCAGCAGTAGACAGGGATCGGTGAACACTGAAGCTTTCTTT.